This T cell receptor beta chain came from a study of blood T cell repertoires in COVID-19. CDR1 and CDR2 from the germline V gene are GTSNPN and SVGIG (reference sequence). The CDR3 loop spans 15 amino acids. V lost 0 bases to trimming and J lost 5 bases, with 14 bases between them. The method was immunoSEQ multiplex PCR; TCRdb's version includes in-frame clones alone and lacks a portion of them. The table lists roughly 100,000 clones, around 87% of them singletons, with under 3% in the top ten. This clone was seen only a few times. The chain carries TRBV30 and TRBJ1-5, with unresolved D. The TCR sequence derives from a man in his fifties with active or convalescent COVID-19. The sequenced sample consisted of peripheral blood. The CDR3 here is CAWSVGVQTYQPQHF. The CDR3 nucleotides are TGTGCCTGGAGTGTCGGGGTACAGACCTATCAGCCCCAGCATTTT.